This T cell receptor (beta chain) was obtained from a study of blood T cell repertoires in COVID-19. Overall study: COVID-19 samples, acute and convalescent, were from the United States, Italy and Spain. T cells, B-cell-depleted T cells, or PBMCs supplied cDNA or gDNA.

How the authors handled the data: Researchers report that nucleated cell counts were estimated from reference gene primer amplification. Clones were read by immunoSEQ multiplex PCR, and TCRdb kept only the in-frame ones, dropping some. From that table come the V and J calls and clone size; the DNA was used to work out D and trimming. Of around 250,000 clones listed, about 82% are singletons. This CDR3 spans 14 amino acids. CDR1 and CDR2 (germline): LNHDA, SQIVND (reference sequence). V gave up 1 base and J gave up 12 bases; unmatched junction bases: 6. This rearrangement joins TRBV19 to TRBJ2-1; 10 nucleotides align to TRBD2. Material for sequencing was peripheral blood. The sequence derives from a man of 80 years or more with acute or convalescent COVID-19. The CDR3 loop is CASSIGLAGAVQFF. In DNA, the CDR3 is TGTGCCAGTAGTATAGGGCTAGCGGGAGCGGTGCAGTTCTTC.